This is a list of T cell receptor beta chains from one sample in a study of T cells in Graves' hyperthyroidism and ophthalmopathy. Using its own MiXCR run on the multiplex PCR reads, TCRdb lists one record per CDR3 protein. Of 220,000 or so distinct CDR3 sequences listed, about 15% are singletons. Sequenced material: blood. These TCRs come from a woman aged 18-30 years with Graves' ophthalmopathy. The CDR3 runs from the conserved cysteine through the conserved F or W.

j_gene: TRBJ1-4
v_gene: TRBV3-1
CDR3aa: CASSRGGGATNEKLFF

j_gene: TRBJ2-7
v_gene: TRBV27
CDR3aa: CASSLPGGGFYEQYF

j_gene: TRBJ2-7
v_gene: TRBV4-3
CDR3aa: CASSRTRDRFYEQYF

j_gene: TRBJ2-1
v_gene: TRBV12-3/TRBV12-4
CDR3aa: CASSRGSVYNEQFF

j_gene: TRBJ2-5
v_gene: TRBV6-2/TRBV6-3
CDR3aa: CASSYPTSGTETQYF

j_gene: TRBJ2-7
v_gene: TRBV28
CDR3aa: CATLSAETYEQYF

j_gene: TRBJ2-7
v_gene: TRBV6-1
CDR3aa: CASSESGTGAFYEQYF

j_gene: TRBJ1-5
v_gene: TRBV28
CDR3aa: CASSLEVPGDQPQHF

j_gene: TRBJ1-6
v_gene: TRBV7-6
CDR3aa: CASSPGGSGLNSPLHF

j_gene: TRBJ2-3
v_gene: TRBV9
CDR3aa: CASSASGGSSTDTQYF

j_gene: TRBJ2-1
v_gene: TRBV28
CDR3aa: CASSTPGGGINEQFF

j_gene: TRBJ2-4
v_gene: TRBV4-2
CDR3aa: CASSQDSGLLAKNIQYF

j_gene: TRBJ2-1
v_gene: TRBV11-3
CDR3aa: CASSFARRTGGDDNEQFF

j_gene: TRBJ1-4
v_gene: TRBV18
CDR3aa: CASSKPGQGRKLFF

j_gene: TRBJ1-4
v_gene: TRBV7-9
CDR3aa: CASSRQGPLNEKLFF

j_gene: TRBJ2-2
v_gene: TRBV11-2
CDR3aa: CASSLARGLNTGELFF

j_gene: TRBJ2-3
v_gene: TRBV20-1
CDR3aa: CSARVGSGGASDTQYF

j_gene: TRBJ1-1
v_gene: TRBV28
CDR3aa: CASSVPWWTEAFF

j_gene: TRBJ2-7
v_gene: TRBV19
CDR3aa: CASSISGRPHYEQYF

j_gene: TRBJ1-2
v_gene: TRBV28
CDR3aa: CASSFIGTGINGYTF

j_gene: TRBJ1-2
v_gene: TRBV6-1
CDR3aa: CATNRRGEGYPGYTF

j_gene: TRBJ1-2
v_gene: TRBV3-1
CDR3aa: CASSHLGGDGYTF

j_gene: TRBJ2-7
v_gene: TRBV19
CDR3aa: CASSILGTGNEQYF

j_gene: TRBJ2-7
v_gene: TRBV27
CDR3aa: CASSLIARGHEQYF

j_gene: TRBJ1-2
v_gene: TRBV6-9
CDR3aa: CGSSCSESAAEPYGYTF

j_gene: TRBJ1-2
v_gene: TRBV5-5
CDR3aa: CASSLDGGTGRGYTF

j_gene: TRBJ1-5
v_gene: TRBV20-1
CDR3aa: CSARDPTGGDNQPQHF

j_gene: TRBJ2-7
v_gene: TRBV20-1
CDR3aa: CSANQGSGGYEQYF

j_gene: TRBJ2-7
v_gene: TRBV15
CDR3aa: CATSLSSLAGSYEQYF

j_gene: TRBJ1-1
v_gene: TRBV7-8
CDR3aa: CASSLSQGRMNTEAFF

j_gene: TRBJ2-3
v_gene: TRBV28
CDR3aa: CASRGGGRGKDTQYF

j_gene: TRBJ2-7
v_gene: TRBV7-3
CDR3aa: CASSSSGPAGNYEQYF

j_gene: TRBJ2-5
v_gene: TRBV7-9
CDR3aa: CASSLAASQETQYF

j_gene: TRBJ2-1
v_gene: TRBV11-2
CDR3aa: CASSLRGVRYAGQIYNEQFF

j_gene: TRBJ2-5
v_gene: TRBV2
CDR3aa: CASAKEETQYF

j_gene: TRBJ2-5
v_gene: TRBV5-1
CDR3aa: CASRSGGIETQYF

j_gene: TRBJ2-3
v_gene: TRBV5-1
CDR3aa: CASSLTSRQGRSDTQYF

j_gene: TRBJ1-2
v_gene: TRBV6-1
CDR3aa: CASSSTGGGYTF

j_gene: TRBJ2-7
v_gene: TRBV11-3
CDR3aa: CASSFGPRSYEQYF

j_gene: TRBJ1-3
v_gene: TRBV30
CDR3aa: CAWTSVYGNTIYF

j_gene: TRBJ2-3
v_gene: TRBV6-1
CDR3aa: CASSPLADFTDTQYF